This T cell receptor (beta chain) comes out of a study of blood T cell repertoires in COVID-19. Study in general: Some COVID-19 samples were acute and others convalescent; all came from the United States, Italy and Spain. In each case, the material was cDNA or gDNA derived from T cells, B-cell-depleted T cells, or PBMCs.

CDR1 is MNHEY, CDR2 SVGAGI, per germline. V trimming: 5 bases; J trimming: 5 bases; junction bases outside the gene matches: 8. The CDR3 extends over 14 amino acids. This clone has just one count. Methods used by the authors: How many nucleated cells were present was estimated from reference gene primer amplification. Using immunoSEQ multiplex PCR, the repertoire was profiled, and TCRdb retains in-frame clones only, with some absent. V and J calls and clone size are those listed in that table; D and trimming were worked out from the DNA. The data show fewer than 250,000 clones, 85% seen once. The receptor was isolated from a woman aged 60-75 years with active or convalescent COVID-19. The chain joins TRBV6-5 to TRBJ2-5, with 7 bases identical to TRBD1. Input material: peripheral blood. The CDR3 loop reads CASSPGGLKETQYF. Written as DNA, the CDR3 is TGTGCCAGCAGTCCAGGGGGATTGAAGGAGACCCAGTACTTC.